Given below is one TCR beta chain in context. The antigen is unknown. The V end was cut by 0 bases, the J end by 1 base, with 8 bases between. CDR3 length: 15 residues. Germline V gene data show CDR1 as SGHTA and CDR2 as FQGTGA. The data are from a study of T-cell reconstitution after alpha-beta-depleted transplantation in children. Unique molecular identifiers were incorporated during preparation of the TCRbeta library. Each CDR3 protein is one row after TCRdb ran MiXCR on the PCR reads. The sample has more than 85,000 distinct CDR3 sequences, under 7% seen once. Points from the study as a whole: Once a year had passed after transplant, T-cell counts and diversity came mostly from newly produced T cells. There were reportedly several hundred expanded graft clones from which alpha-beta T cells came about two months after transplant.

The starting material was PBMCs, mostly from graft donor cells, obtained 60 days after TCRalphabeta/CD19-depleted stem cell transplant. The TCR originated in a female patient between 2 and 15 years old who had a stem cell transplant for Fanconi anemia, so the T cells may come from the graft donor. V and J are TRBV7-3 and TRBJ2-3; D remains unclear. The CDR3 region has the DNA TGTGCCAGCAGCTTAACTGGTCTTGGCACAGATACGCAGTATTTT. Translating it yields CASSLTGLGTDTQYF.